The present T cell receptor (beta chain) was sequenced within a study of cytomegalovirus exposure and HLA in healthy donors. Study-level points and caveats: A classifier reportedly called cytomegalovirus status with high sensitivity and specificity. Upon later analysis, TCR association rates were observed to vary by HLA locus, being highest for DRB1 and lowest for HLA-C.

It was with 60 Vbeta and 13 Jbeta primers that the PCR ran. Authors' processing steps: In a later analysis, of roughly 83 million unique beta chains, some 10 million appeared in at least two donors. Assay: immunoSEQ multiplex PCR; the TCRdb copy retains only in-frame clones and omits some. The DNA gave D and trimming, while V, J and clone size come from that table. Among 150,000 to 200,000 clones listed, around 74% were seen once. Trimming left V 6 bases short and J 5 bases short, with 17 bases between. The CDR3 runs 15 residues. Germline V gene data show CDR1 as SGHTA and CDR2 as FQGTGA. Remarks on this clone: Antigen specificity is unknown.

Input material: PBMCs. The clonotype originates from a female donor in good health and CMV-seronegative. This chain links TRBV7-3 with TRBJ1-5; D not certain. The CDR3 nucleotides are TGTGCCAGCAGTGTGTCGCGGGGTTGGGATCAGCCCCAGCATTTT. This sequence encodes CASSVSRGWDQPQHF.